A single sample gave rise to the 21 T cell receptor beta chains below, sequenced in a study of Ad26.COV2.S vaccination and SARS-CoV-2 variants. Described treatment: roughly 20 received Ad26.COV2.S at low or high dose, single or two shots; roughly five received placebo; per-sample allocation not given. Collection of samples fell on day 63 after the first vaccine or placebo injection. The table came from immunoSEQ multiplex PCR; TCRdb's copy has only in-frame clones and leaves some out. The repertoire consists of more than 300,000 clones, with roughly 86% occurring once and the leading ten covering roughly 1.9%. Sequencing used peripheral blood, obtained in a trial of Ad26.COV2.S vaccine versus placebo. These receptors all come from a person between 18 and 60 years old who received the Ad26.COV2.S COVID-19 vaccine or a placebo.

This chain connects TRBV3-1 (or the pseudogene TRBV3-2) to TRBJ1-2, with 7 bases identical to TRBD1. The germline CDR1 and CDR2 sequences are LGHDT and YNNKEL (reference sequence). Germline trimming cut 1 base from V and 8 bases from J; bases unmatched to any gene: 10. The length of the CDR3 is 15 residues. The CDR3 protein is CASSQGTTGVEGYTF. The DNA for the CDR3 is TGTGCCAGCAGCCAAGGAACTACAGGGGTTGAGGGCTACACCTTC.

This chain connects TRBV4-3 to TRBJ1-4; the D gene is possibly TRBD1 (6 bases). Trimming pared 0 bases from V and 4 bases from J, leaving 15 bases between. Looked up from germline, CDR1 is LGHNA and CDR2 is YSLEER. The CDR3 has 17 residues. The CDR3 coding sequence is TGCGCCAGCAGCCAAGAGGCGGCAGGGGCTTTTAATGAAAAACTGTTTTTT. As protein: CASSQEAAGAFNEKLFF.

V gene TRBV11-2 combines with J gene TRBJ2-2; D ambiguous. The CDR3 extends over 14 amino acids. V shed 0 bases and J shed 6 bases, with 8 bases lying between them. Germline CDR1 is SGHAT and CDR2 is FQNNGV. The DNA of the CDR3 is TGTGCCAGCAGCTTAGATGTGAGTTCCGGGGAGCTGTTTTTT. Translating gives CASSLDVSSGELFF. The whole variable domain, filled in from reference TRBV11-2 and TRBJ2-2, reads EAGVAQSPRYKIIEKRQSVAFWCNPISGHATLYWYQQILGQGPKLLIQFQNNGVVDDSQLPKDRFSAERLKGVDSTLKIQPAKLEDSAVYLCASSLDVSSGELFFGEGSRLTVL.

The V call is TRBV18, the J call TRBJ1-2; no clear D. V shed 3 bases and J shed 2 bases, with 13 bases lying between them. The CDR3 is 15 residues long. Germline values: CDR1 KGHSH, CDR2 LQKENI. Here the CDR3 DNA reads TGTGCCAGCTCACCTAGGACTGACCTCAACTATGGCTACACCTTC. As protein: CASSPRTDLNYGYTF.

This clone was counted only a few times. CDR3 nucleotide sequence: TGCGCCAGCAGCCAAGATGAGGGTAGGCCCTATGGCTACACCTTC. This encodes CASSQDEGRPYGYTF. The chain has TRBV4-1 and TRBJ1-2; D remains unclear. The CDR3 consists of 15 residues. V lost 0 bases and J 4 bases, leaving 12 bases between the germline ends. The germline V gene has CDR1 MGHRA and CDR2 YSYEKL.

J is TRBJ1-1 and V is TRBV7-2; D perhaps matches TRBD1 (5 bases). Germline V CDR1 and CDR2: SGHTA, FQGNSA. Trimming pared 5 bases from V and 4 bases from J, leaving 14 bases between. The CDR3 consists of 14 residues. Written as DNA, the CDR3 is TGTGCCAGCAGCCCGCGACAGATCCCCACTGAAGCTTTCTTT. This translates into CASSPRQIPTEAFF.

The chain joins TRBV6-5 to TRBJ1-2; TRBD1 aligns across 9 bases. The germline V gene has CDR1 MNHEY and CDR2 SVGAGI. This CDR3 contains 13 residues. With 6 bases clipped from V and 6 bases from J, the junction kept 5 bases outside the gene matches. This CDR3 is CASRVQGADGYTF. The CDR3 DNA reads as TGTGCCAGCAGGGTACAGGGGGCCGATGGCTACACCTTC.

V gene TRBV7-2 combines with J gene TRBJ1-4, with TRBD1 matching over 8 bases. The CDR3 is made up of 14 amino acids. CDR1 is SGHTA, CDR2 FQGNSA, per germline. The ends lost 4 bases at V and 7 bases at J; junction bases unmatched: 5. This CDR3 is CASSYTGGSEKLFF. The CDR3 nucleotides read TGTGCCAGCAGCTATACAGGGGGAAGTGAAAAACTGTTTTTT.

This chain connects TRBV5-6 to TRBJ2-7; D unresolved. Germline lookup yields CDR1 SGHDT and CDR2 YYEEEE. CDR3 length: 13 amino acids. V shed 2 bases and J shed 3 bases, with 9 bases lying between them. Here the CDR3 reads CASSFPSVYEQYF. The CDR3 DNA reads as TGTGCCAGCAGCTTCCCCAGCGTCTACGAGCAGTACTTC.

CDR3 sequence (DNA): TGTGCCAGCTCCATCCCGGGGGCCGAAAAACTGTTTTTT. It encodes CASSIPGAEKLFF. The chain links TRBV18 to TRBJ1-4; D might be TRBD1 (6 bases). Germline CDR1 KGHSH, CDR2 LQKENI. The V gene lost 6 bases and the J gene lost 8 bases, with 13 bases spanning the gap. The CDR3 extends over 13 amino acids.

The genes are TRBV6-5 and TRBJ2-6, with D unresolved. The CDR3 covers 16 residues. Between the trimmed V and J ends, which lost 0 bases and 2 bases, there was a span of 8 bases. From germline, CDR1 is MNHEY and CDR2 SVGAGI. CDR3 residues: CASSYSSGAGANVLTF. CDR3 nucleotide sequence: TGTGCCAGCAGTTACTCGTCAGGAGCTGGGGCCAACGTCCTGACTTTC.

This chain uses TRBV19 with TRBJ1-4, with no clear D. This CDR3 spans 11 amino acids. Trimming took 1 base from V and 14 from J, leaving 8 bases between them. Germline V gives CDR1 LNHDA, CDR2 SQIVND (reference sequence). CDR3 in amino acids: CASSIADTLFF. CDR3 DNA: TGTGCCAGTAGTATAGCTGATACCCTGTTTTTT.

The rearrangement uses TRBV12-3 or TRBV12-4 and TRBJ1-1; D ambiguous. This CDR3 is built from 12 residues. V was shortened by 5 bases and J by 10 bases, with 14 bases between the two germline ends. For the CDR3, the DNA is TGTGCCAGCAGTCCAGACTCCTTCAGAGCTTTCTTT. This codes for CASSPDSFRAFF.

The chain joins TRBV5-1 to TRBJ1-2, with D possibly TRBD1 on 5 matching bases. Germline CDR1 and CDR2: SGHRS and YFSETQ. The CDR3 covers 14 residues. Trimming removed 0 bases from V and 2 bases from J, with 8 bases in between. CDR3 protein: CASSLGWGNYGYTF. The CDR3 DNA is TGCGCCAGCAGCTTGGGGTGGGGGAACTATGGCTACACCTTC.

J is TRBJ2-2 and V is TRBV12-5, with D possibly being TRBD1 (6 bases). CDR1 is LGHNT and CDR2 is FRNRAP in the germline V gene. This CDR3 region has 13 residues. V was cut by 7 bases and J by 9 bases, with 15 bases left in between. The CDR3 sequence: CASASQGIWELFF. The CDR3 coding sequence is TGTGCTAGTGCCTCCCAGGGGATTTGGGAGCTGTTTTTT. Full variable domain (remainder filled in from reference TRBV12-5 and TRBJ2-2): DARVTQTPRHKVTEMGQEVTMRCQPILGHNTVFWYRQTMMQGLELLAYFRNRAPLDDSGMPKDRFSAEMPDATLATLKIQPSEPRDSAVYFCASASQGIWELFFGEGSRLTVL.

The chain couples TRBV10-2 to TRBJ2-6; TRBD2 matches at 12 bases. The CDR3 length is 18 residues. The ends lost 6 bases at V and 0 bases at J; junction bases unmatched: 6. CDR1 and CDR2 (germline): WSHSY, SAAADI. The CDR3 bases are TGCGCCAGCAGCTCGACTAGCGGGGGAGACTCTGGGGCCAACGTCCTGACTTTC. Protein sequence: CASSSTSGGDSGANVLTF.

The chain combines TRBV4-1 with TRBJ2-7, with 8 bases that match TRBD1. Germline V gene sequence: CDR1 MGHRA, CDR2 YSYEKL. The CDR3 extends over 16 amino acids. Unmatched junction bases numbered 8, after V lost 1 base and J lost 3 bases. CDR3 protein: CASSQGPQGANYEQYF. The DNA of the CDR3 is TGCGCCAGCAGCCAAGGACCTCAGGGGGCTAACTACGAGCAGTACTTC.

V gene TRBV7-2 combines with J gene TRBJ1-1, with 8 bases matching TRBD1. The germline CDR1 and CDR2 sequences are SGHTA and FQGNSA. V was pared by 4 bases and J by 3 bases, with 4 bases of the junction left unmatched. The CDR3 length is 14 residues. The CDR3 here is CASSSQGGYTEAFF. The CDR3 nucleotides read TGTGCCAGCAGCTCACAGGGGGGGTACACTGAAGCTTTCTTT. Complete variable domain (other parts from reference TRBV7-2 and TRBJ1-1): GAGVSQSPSNKVTEKGKDVELRCDPISGHTALYWYRQSLGQGLEFLIYFQGNSAPDKSGLPSDRFSAERTGGSVSTLTIQRTQQEDSAVYLCASSSQGGYTEAFFGQGTRLTVV.

This clone is a singleton in its sample. The chain uses TRBV18 and TRBJ1-4; 7 positions agree with TRBD1. The CDR3 is 13 residues long. With 3 bases clipped from V and 8 bases from J, the junction kept 3 bases outside the gene matches. CDR1 and CDR2 from the germline V gene are KGHSH and LQKENI. The CDR3 region has the DNA TGTGCCAGCTCACCTACAGGGGTCGAAAAACTGTTTTTT. Encoded protein: CASSPTGVEKLFF.

The rearrangement joins TRBV5-4 to TRBJ1-2, with TRBD1 matching over 7 bases. The V segment lost 4 bases and the J segment 3 bases; nucleotides outside the gene matches: 3. Germline V gene data show CDR1 as SGHNT and CDR2 as YYREEE (reference sequence). The CDR3 loop spans 13 amino acids. The CDR3 coding sequence is TGTGCCAGCAGCCCTGGACAGGACTATGGCTACACCTTC. It yields the protein CASSPGQDYGYTF. The full variable domain, rest sourced from reference TRBV5-4 and TRBJ1-2, is ETGVTQSPTHLIKTRGQQVTLRCSSQSGHNTVSWYQQALGQGPQFIFQYYREEENGRGNFPPRFSGLQFPNYSSELNVNALELDDSALYLCASSPGQDYGYTFGSGTRLTVV.

This chain connects TRBV5-1 to TRBJ2-2; a weak D match, TRBD1 (6 bases). Trimming removed 2 bases at V and 3 bases at J, with 14 bases between. The CDR3 spans 16 residues. CDR1 is SGHRS, CDR2 YFSETQ, per germline. CDR3 loop: CASSFAKGVDTGELFF. DNA for the CDR3: TGCGCCAGCAGCTTCGCCAAGGGGGTGGACACCGGGGAGCTGTTTTTT. Full variable domain (outside the CDR3, taken from reference TRBV5-1 and TRBJ2-2): KAGVTQTPRYLIKTRGQQVTLSCSPISGHRSVSWYQQTPGQGLQFLFEYFSETQRNKGNFPGRFSGRQFSNSRSEMNVSTLELGDSALYLCASSFAKGVDTGELFFGEGSRLTVL.